This TCR beta chain stems from a study of blood T cell repertoires in COVID-19. As for the study in general: COVID-19 samples from acute and convalescent phases originated in the United States, Italy and Spain. T cells, B-cell-depleted T cells, or PBMCs provided the cDNA or gDNA that served as material.

As processed by the authors: Estimated nucleated cell counts came from reference gene primer amplification. Libraries were prepared by immunoSEQ multiplex PCR; TCRdb keeps only in-frame clonotypes and omits some of them. V, J and clone size were drawn from that table, and D and trimming were deduced from the DNA. The table has roughly 49,000 clones, 84% seen once; the top ten hold 4.4%. Sequenced material: peripheral blood. The TCR was taken from a man aged 50 to 60 with active COVID-19.

The CDR3 is CASSFGNRDRGRNEQFF. The CDR3 DNA reads TGTGCCAGCAGCTTTGGGAACCGGGACAGGGGGCGGAATGAGCAGTTCTTC. J is TRBJ2-1 and V is TRBV7-9; 12 nucleotides agree with TRBD1. Germline-derived CDR1 and CDR2 are SEHNR and FQNEAQ (reference sequence). The CDR3 runs 17 residues. V was clipped by 3 bases and J by 7 bases; unmatched bases: 10.